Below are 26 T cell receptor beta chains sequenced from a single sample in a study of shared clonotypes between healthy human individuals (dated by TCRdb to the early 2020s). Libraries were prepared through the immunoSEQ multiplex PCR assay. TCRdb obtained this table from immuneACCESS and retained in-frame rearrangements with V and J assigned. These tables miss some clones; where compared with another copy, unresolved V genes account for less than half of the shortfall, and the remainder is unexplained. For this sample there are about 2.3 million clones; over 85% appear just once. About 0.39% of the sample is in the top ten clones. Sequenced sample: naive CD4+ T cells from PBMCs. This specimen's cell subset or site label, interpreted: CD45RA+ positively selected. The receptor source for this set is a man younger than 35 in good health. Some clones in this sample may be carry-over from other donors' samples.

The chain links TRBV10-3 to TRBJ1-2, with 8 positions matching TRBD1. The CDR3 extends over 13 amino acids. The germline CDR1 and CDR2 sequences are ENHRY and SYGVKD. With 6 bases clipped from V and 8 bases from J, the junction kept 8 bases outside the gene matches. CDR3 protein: CAIREDREQGYTF. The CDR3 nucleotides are TGTGCCATCAGGGAGGACAGGGAACAGGGCTACACCTTC.

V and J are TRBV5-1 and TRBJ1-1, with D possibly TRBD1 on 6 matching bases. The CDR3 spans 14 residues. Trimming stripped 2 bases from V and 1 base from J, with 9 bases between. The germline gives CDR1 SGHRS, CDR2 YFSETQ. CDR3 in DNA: TGCGCCAGCAGCTTAAAGGACAGGAACACTGAAGCTTTCTTT. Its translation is CASSLKDRNTEAFF.

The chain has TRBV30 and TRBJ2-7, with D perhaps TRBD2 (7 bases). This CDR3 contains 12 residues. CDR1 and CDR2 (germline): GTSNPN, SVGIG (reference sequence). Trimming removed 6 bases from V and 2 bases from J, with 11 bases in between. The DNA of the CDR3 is TGTGCCTGTTGGGGGGGCCCCTACGAGCAGTACTTC. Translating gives CACWGGPYEQYF.

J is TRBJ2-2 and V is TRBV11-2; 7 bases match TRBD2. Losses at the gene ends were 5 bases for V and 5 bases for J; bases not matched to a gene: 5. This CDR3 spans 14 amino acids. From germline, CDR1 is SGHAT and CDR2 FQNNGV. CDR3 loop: CASSRLGGTGELFF. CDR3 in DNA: TGTGCCAGCAGCCGCTTGGGGGGGACCGGGGAGCTGTTTTTT.

The chain's CDR3 is CASSLARSSEQYF. The CDR3, as DNA: TGCGCCAGCAGCTTGGCTAGAAGTTCCGAGCAGTACTTC. This chain links TRBV5-1 with TRBJ2-7; D not resolved. Germline V gene lookup returns CDR1 SGHRS and CDR2 YFSETQ. The CDR3 has 13 residues. Trimming left V 0 bases short and J 6 bases short, with 10 bases between.

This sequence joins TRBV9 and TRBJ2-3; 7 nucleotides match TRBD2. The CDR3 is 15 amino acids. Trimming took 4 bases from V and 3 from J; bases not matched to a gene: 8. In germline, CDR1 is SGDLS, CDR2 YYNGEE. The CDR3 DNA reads TGTGCCAGCAGCAACGCGGGAGTCGGAACAGATACGCAGTATTTT. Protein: CASSNAGVGTDTQYF. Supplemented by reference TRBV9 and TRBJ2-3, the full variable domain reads DSGVTQTPKHLITATGQRVTLRCSPRSGDLSVYWYQQSLDQGLQFLIQYYNGEERAKGNILERFSAQQFPDLHSELNLSSLELGDSALYFCASSNAGVGTDTQYFGPGTRLTVL.

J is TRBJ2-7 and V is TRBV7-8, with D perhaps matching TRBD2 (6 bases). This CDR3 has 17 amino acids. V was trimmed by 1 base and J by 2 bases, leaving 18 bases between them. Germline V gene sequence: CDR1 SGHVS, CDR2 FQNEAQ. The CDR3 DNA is TGTGCCAGCAGCTTAGTCGCTAGCGCATTGTCCCCCTACGAGCAGTACTTC. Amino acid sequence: CASSLVASALSPYEQYF.

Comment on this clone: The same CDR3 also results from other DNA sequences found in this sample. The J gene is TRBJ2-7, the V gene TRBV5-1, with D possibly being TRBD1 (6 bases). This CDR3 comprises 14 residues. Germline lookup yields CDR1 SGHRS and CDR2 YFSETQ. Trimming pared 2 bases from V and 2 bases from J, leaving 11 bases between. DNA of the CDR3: TGCGCCAGCAGCTTACAGGGTGTAACCTACGAGCAGTACTTC. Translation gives CASSLQGVTYEQYF.

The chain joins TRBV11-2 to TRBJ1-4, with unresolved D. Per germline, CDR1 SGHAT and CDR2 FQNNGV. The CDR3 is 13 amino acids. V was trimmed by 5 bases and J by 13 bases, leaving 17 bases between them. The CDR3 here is CASSPPAYSGLFF. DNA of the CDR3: TGTGCCAGCAGCCCCCCAGCGTATTCGGGACTGTTTTTT.

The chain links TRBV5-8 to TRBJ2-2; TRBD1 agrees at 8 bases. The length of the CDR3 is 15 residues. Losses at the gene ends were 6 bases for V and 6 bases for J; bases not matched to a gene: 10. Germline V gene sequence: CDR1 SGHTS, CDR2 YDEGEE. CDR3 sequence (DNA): TGTGCCAGCAAAGGACAGGGAAGAGTAGCCGGGGAGCTGTTTTTT. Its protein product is CASKGQGRVAGELFF.

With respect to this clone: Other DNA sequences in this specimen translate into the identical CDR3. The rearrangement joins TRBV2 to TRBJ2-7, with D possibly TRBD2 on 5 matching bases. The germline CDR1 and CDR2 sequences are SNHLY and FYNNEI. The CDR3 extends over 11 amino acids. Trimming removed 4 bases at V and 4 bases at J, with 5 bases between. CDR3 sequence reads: CASSGGYEQYF. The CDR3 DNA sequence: TGTGCCAGCAGTGGCGGGTACGAGCAGTACTTC. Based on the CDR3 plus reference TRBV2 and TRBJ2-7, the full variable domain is EPEVTQTPSHQVTQMGQEVILRCVPISNHLYFYWYRQILGQKVEFLVSFYNNEISEKSEIFDDQFSVERPDGSNFTLKIRSTKLEDSAMYFCASSGGYEQYFGPGTRLTVT.

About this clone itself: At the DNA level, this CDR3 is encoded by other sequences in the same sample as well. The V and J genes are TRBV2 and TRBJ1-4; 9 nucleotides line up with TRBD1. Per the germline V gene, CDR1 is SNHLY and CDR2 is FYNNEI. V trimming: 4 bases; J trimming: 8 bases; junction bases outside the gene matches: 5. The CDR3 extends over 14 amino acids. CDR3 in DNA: TGTGCCAGCAGTGTCGACAGGGGGGGGGAAAAACTGTTTTTT. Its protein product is CASSVDRGGEKLFF.

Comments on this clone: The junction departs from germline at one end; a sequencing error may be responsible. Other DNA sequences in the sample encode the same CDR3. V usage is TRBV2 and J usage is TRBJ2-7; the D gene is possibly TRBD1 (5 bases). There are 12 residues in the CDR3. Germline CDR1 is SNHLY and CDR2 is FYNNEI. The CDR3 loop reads CASSGQSYEQYF. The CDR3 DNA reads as TGTGCCAGCAGTGGACAGTCCTATGAGCAGTACTTC.

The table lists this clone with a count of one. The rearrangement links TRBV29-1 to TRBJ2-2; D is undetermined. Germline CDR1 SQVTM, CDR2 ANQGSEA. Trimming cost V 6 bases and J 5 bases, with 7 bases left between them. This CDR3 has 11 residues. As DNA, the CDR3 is TGCAGCGTGTGGGAAACCGGGGAGCTGTTTTTT. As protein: CSVWETGELFF.

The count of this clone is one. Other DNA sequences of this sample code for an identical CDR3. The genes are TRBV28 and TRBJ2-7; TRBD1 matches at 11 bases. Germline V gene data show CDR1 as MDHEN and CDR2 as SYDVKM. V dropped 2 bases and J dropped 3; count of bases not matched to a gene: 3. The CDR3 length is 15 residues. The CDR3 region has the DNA TGTGCCAGCAGTTTAGGGGGACAGGGGGTCTACGAGCAGTACTTC. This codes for CASSLGGQGVYEQYF.

The DNA of the CDR3 is TGTGCCAGCAGTCCCATCCCGGGGCTGGGGTCTGGCTACACCTTC. Translating gives CASSPIPGLGSGYTF. This chain connects TRBV27 to TRBJ1-2, with D perhaps TRBD1 (5 bases). CDR1 and CDR2 from the germline V gene are MNHEY and SMNVEV (reference sequence). This CDR3 is built from 15 residues. V lost 5 bases and J 7 bases, leaving 20 bases between the germline ends.

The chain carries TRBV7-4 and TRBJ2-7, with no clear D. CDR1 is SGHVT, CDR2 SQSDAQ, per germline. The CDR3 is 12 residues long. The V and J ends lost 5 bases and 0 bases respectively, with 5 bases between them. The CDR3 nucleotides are TGTGCCAGCAGCACCCACTCCTACGAGCAGTACTTC. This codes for CASSTHSYEQYF. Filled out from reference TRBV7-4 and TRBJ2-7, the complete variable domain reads GAGVSQSPRYKVAKRGRDVALRCDSISGHVTLYWYRQTLGQGSEVLTYSQSDAQRDKSGRPSGRFSAERPERSVSTLKIQRTEQGDSAVYLCASSTHSYEQYFGPGTRLTVT.

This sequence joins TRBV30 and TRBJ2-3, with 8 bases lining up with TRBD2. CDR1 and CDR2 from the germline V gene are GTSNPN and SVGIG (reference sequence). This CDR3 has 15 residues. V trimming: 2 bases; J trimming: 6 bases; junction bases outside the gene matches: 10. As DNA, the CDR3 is TGTGCCTGGAGTCGCTCCAGCGGGAGCGCCGATACGCAGTATTTT. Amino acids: CAWSRSSGSADTQYF. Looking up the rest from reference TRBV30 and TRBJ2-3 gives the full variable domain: SQTIHQWPATLVQPVGSPLSLECTVEGTSNPNLYWYRQAAGRGLQLLFYSVGIGQISSEVPQNLSASRPQDRQFILSSKKLLLSDSGFYLCAWSRSSGSADTQYFGPGTRLTVL.

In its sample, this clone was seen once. Here the CDR3 DNA reads TGTGCCACCAGCAGAGTTGGAGGGCCCTCTGGAAACACCATATATTTT. Its translation: CATSRVGGPSGNTIYF. The chain employs TRBV15 and TRBJ1-3; D gene uncertain. Per germline, CDR1 LNHNV and CDR2 YYDKDF (reference sequence). The CDR3 length is 16 residues. Trimming shortened V by 1 base and J by 0 bases, and 10 bases separated the two germline ends.

CDR3: CASRPQGGYGYTF. In nucleotides, the CDR3 is TGCGCCAGCCGTCCTCAGGGGGGATATGGCTACACCTTC. The chain uses TRBV5-1 and TRBJ1-2; the match to TRBD1 covers 7 bases. Looked up from germline, CDR1 is SGHRS and CDR2 is YFSETQ. The CDR3 runs 13 residues. With V trimmed by 7 bases and J by 5 bases, 8 bases remained unmatched.

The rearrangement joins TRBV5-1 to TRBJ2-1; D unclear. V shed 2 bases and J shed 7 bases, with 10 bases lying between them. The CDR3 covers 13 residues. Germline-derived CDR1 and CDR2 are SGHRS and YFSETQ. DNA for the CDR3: TGCGCCAGCAGCTTAAGCACAGTTAATGAGCAGTTCTTC. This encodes CASSLSTVNEQFF. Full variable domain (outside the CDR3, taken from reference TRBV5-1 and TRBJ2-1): KAGVTQTPRYLIKTRGQQVTLSCSPISGHRSVSWYQQTPGQGLQFLFEYFSETQRNKGNFPGRFSGRQFSNSRSEMNVSTLELGDSALYLCASSLSTVNEQFFGPGTRLTVL.

The CDR3 DNA reads TGTGCCAGCAGTGAACTTGTAGGCCGGCAGTACTTC. Its protein product is CASSELVGRQYF. The rearrangement links TRBV6-5 to TRBJ2-7; no reliable D call. Trimming cost V 5 bases and J 9 bases, with 14 bases left between them. Germline V gene sequence: CDR1 MNHEY, CDR2 SVGAGI. The CDR3 totals 12 residues.

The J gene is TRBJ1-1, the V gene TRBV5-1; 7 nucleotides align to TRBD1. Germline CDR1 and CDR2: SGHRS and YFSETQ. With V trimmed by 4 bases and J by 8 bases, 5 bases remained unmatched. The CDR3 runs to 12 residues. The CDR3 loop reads CASSENRGEAFF. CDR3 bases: TGCGCCAGCAGCGAGAACAGGGGAGAAGCTTTCTTT.

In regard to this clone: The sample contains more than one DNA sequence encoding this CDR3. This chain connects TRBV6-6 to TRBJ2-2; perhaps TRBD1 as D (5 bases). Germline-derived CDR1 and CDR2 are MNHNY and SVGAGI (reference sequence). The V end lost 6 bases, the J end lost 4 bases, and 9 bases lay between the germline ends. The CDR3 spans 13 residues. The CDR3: CASSDRGTGELFF. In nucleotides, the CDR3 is TGTGCCAGCAGCGATAGGGGCACCGGGGAGCTGTTTTTT.

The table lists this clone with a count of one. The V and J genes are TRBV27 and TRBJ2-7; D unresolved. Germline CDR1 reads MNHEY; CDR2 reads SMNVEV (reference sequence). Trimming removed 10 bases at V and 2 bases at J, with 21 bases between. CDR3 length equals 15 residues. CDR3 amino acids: CATHPPPRQTYEQYF. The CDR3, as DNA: TGTGCCACCCATCCCCCCCCCAGGCAGACCTACGAGCAGTACTTC.

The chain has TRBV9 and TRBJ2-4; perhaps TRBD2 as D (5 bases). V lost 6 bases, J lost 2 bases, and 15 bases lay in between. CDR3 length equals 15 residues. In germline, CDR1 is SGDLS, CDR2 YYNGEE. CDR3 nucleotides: TGTGCCAGCACCCGGGGAAAGGGAACCAAAAACATTCAGTACTTC. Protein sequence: CASTRGKGTKNIQYF.